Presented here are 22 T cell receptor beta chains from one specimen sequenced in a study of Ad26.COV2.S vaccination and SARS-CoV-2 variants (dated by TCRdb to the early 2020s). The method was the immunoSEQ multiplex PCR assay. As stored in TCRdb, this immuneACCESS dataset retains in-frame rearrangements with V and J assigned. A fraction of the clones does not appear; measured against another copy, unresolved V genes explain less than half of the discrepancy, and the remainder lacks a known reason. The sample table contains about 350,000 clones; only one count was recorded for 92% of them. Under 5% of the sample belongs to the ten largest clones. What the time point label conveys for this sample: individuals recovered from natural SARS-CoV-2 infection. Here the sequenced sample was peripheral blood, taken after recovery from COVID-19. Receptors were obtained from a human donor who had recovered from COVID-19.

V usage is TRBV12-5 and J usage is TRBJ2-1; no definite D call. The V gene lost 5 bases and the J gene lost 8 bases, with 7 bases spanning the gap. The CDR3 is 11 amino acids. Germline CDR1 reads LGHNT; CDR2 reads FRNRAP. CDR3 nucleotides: TGTGCTAGTGGTCCCGGATATGAGCAGTTCTTC. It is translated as CASGPGYEQFF.

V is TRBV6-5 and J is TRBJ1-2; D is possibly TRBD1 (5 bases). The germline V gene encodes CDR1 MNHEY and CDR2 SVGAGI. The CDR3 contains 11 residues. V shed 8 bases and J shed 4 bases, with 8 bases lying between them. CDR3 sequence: CASGGGYGYTF. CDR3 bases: TGTGCCAGCGGGGGTGGCTATGGCTACACCTTC.

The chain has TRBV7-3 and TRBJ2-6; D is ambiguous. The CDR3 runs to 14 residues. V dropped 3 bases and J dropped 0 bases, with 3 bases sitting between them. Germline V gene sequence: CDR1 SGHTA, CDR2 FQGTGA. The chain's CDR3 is CASSFSSGANVLTF. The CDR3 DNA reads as TGTGCCAGCAGCTTTTCCTCTGGGGCCAACGTCCTGACTTTC.

CDR3 residues: CASSPGGVSTDTQYF. The CDR3 DNA is TGTGCCAGCAGCCCAGGAGGGGTTAGCACAGATACGCAGTATTTT. V and J are TRBV5-4 and TRBJ2-3; D may be TRBD2 (6 bases). The V gene's germline CDR1 is SGHNT and CDR2 YYREEE (reference sequence). V was clipped by 4 bases and J by 0 bases, with 12 bases between them. The CDR3 covers 15 residues.

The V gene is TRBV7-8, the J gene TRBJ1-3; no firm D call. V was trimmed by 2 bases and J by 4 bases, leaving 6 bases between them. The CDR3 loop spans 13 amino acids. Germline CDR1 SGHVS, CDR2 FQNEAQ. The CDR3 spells CASSLRAGNTIYF. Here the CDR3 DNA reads TGTGCCAGCAGCTTAAGGGCAGGAAACACCATATATTTT.

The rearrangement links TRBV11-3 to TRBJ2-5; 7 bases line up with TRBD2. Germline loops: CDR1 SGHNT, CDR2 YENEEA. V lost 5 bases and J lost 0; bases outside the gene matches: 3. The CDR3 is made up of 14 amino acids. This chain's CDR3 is CASSPGLDQETQYF. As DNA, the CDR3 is TGTGCCAGCAGCCCCGGACTAGACCAAGAGACCCAGTACTTC.

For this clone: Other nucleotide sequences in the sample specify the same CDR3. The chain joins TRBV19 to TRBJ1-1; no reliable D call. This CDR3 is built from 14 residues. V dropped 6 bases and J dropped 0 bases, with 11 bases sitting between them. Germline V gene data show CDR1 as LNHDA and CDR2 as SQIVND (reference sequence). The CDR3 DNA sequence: TGTGCCAGTAGCGGCACAGCCCTGAACACTGAAGCTTTCTTT. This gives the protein CASSGTALNTEAFF.

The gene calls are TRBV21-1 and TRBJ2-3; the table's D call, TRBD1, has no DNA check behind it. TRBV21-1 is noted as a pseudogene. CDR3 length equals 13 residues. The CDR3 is CARLQGAWDTQYF. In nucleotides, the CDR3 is TGTGCCAGGCTACAGGGGGCATGGGATACGCAGTATTTT.

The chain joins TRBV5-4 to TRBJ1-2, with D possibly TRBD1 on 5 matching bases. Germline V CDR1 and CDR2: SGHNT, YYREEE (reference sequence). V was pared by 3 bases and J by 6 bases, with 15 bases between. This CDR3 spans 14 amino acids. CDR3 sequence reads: CASSSPGARNGYTF. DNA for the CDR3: TGTGCCAGCAGCTCACCTGGGGCCAGAAATGGCTACACCTTC. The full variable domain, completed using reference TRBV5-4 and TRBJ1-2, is ETGVTQSPTHLIKTRGQQVTLRCSSQSGHNTVSWYQQALGQGPQFIFQYYREEENGRGNFPPRFSGLQFPNYSSELNVNALELDDSALYLCASSSPGARNGYTFGSGTRLTVV.

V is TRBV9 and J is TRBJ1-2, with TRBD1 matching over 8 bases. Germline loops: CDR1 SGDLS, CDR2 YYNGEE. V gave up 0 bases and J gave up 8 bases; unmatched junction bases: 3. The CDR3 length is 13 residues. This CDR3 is CASSVGRTGGYTF. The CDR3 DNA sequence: TGTGCCAGCAGCGTAGGGAGGACAGGGGGCTACACCTTC. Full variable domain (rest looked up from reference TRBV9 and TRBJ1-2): DSGVTQTPKHLITATGQRVTLRCSPRSGDLSVYWYQQSLDQGLQFLIQYYNGEERAKGNILERFSAQQFPDLHSELNLSSLELGDSALYFCASSVGRTGGYTFGSGTRLTVV.

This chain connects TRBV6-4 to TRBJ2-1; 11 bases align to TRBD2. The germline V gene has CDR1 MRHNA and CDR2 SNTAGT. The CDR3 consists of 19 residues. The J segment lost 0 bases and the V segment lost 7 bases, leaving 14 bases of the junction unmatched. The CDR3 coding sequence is TGTGCCAGCATTAGACTAGCGGGGTTTCCTCCGAGCTCCTACAATGAGCAGTTCTTC. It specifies CASIRLAGFPPSSYNEQFF.

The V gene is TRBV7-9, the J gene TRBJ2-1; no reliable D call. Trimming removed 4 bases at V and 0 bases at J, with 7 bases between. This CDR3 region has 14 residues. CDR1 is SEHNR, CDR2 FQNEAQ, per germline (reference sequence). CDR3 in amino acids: CASSSRSSYNEQFF. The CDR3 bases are TGTGCCAGCAGCTCCCGGAGCTCCTACAATGAGCAGTTCTTC.

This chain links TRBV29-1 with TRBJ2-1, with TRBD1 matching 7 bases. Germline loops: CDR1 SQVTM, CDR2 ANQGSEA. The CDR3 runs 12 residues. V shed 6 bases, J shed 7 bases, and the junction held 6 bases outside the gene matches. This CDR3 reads CSVDRVLNEQFF. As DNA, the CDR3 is TGCAGCGTCGACAGGGTTCTAAATGAGCAGTTCTTC.

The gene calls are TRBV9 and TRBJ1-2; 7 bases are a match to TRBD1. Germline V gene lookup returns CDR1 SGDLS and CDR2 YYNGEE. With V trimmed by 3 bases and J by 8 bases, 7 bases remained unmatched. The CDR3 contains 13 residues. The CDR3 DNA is TGTGCCAGCAGCGAACTACAGGGGTGGGGCTACACCTTC. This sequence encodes CASSELQGWGYTF.

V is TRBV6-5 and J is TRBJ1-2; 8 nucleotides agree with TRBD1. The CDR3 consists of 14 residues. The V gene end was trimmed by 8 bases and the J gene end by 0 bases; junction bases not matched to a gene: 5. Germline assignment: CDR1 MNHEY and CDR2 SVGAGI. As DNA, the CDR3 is TGTGCCAGCGGGGGACAGGAAGCTAACTATGGCTACACCTTC. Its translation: CASGGQEANYGYTF.

CDR3 DNA sequence: TGTGCCAGCAGCTTTTACTACGAGCAGTACTTC. Translation gives CASSFYYEQYF. The genes are TRBV7-9 and TRBJ2-7; no clear D. V shed 3 bases and J shed 3 bases, with 3 bases lying between them. Germline V gene data show CDR1 as SEHNR and CDR2 as FQNEAQ (reference sequence). This CDR3 region has 11 residues. The variable domain in full, completed from reference TRBV7-9 and TRBJ2-7, reads DTGVSQNPRHKITKRGQNVTFRCDPISEHNRLYWYRQTLGQGPEFLTYFQNEAQLEKSRLLSDRFSAERPKGSFSTLEIQRTEQGDSAMYLCASSFYYEQYFGPGTRLTVT.

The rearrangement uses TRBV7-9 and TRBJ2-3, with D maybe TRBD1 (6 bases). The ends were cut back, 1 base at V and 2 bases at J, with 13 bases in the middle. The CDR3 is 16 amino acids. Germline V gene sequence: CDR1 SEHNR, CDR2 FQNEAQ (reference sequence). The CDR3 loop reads CASSLERGKVTDTQYF. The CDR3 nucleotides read TGTGCCAGCAGCTTAGAGAGGGGGAAGGTCACAGATACGCAGTATTTT.

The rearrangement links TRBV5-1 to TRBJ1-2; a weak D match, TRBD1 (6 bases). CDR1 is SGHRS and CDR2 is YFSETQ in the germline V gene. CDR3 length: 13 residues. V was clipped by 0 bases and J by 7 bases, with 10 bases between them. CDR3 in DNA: TGCGCCAGCAGCTTGGACAGGGCCTCTGGCTACACCTTC. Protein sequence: CASSLDRASGYTF. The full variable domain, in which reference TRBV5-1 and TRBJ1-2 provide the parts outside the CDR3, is KAGVTQTPRYLIKTRGQQVTLSCSPISGHRSVSWYQQTPGQGLQFLFEYFSETQRNKGNFPGRFSGRQFSNSRSEMNVSTLELGDSALYLCASSLDRASGYTFGSGTRLTVV.

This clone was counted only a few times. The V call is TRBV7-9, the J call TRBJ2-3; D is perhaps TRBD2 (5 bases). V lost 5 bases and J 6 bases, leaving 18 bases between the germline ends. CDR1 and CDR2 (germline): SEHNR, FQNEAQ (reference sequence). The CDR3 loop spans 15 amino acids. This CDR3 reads CASSPAWEMVDTQYF. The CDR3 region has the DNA TGTGCCAGCAGCCCAGCCTGGGAGATGGTGGATACGCAGTATTTT. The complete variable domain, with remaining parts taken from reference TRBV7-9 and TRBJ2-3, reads DTGVSQNPRHKITKRGQNVTFRCDPISEHNRLYWYRQTLGQGPEFLTYFQNEAQLEKSRLLSDRFSAERPKGSFSTLEIQRTEQGDSAMYLCASSPAWEMVDTQYFGPGTRLTVL.

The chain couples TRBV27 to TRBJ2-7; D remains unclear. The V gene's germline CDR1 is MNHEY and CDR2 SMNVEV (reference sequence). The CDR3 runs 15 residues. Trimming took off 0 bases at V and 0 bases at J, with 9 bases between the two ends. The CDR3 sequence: CASSLSGLRSYEQYF. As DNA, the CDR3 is TGTGCCAGCAGTTTATCGGGTCTGCGCTCCTACGAGCAGTACTTC.

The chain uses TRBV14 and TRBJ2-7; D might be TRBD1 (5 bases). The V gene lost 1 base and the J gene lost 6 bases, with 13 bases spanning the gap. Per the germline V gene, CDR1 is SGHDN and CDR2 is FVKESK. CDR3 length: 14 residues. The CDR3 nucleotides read TGTGCCAGCAGCCAAGTTCAGGGAATTGGCGAGCAGTACTTC. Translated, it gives CASSQVQGIGEQYF.

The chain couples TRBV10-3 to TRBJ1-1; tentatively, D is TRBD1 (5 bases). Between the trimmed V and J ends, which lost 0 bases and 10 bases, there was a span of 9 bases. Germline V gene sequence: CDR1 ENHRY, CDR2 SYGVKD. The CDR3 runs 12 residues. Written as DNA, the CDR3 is TGTGCCATCAGTGAGTCGGGGGTTGGAGCTTTCTTT. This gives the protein CAISESGVGAFF.